The 19 T cell receptor beta chains below were found in one sample sequenced in a study of T cell responses to AZD1222 COVID-19 vaccine. Data came from immunoSEQ multiplex PCR; TCRdb stores just in-frame clones and leaves some out. This sample has approximately 88,000 clones; 60% to 80% occur once, and the top ten carry under 25%. The sequenced sample was peripheral blood, obtained on day 0 of AZD1222 vaccination. These receptors originate from an adult in good health.

The chain has TRBV15 and TRBJ1-2; D possibly corresponds to TRBD1 (6 bases). CDR3 length equals 17 residues. With 6 bases removed from V and 0 bases from J, the gap between germline ends came to 20 bases. Germline CDR1 reads LNHNV; CDR2 reads YYDKDF (reference sequence). The CDR3 loop is CATRGAGMGNANYGYTF. The CDR3 nucleotides are TGTGCCACCAGGGGGGCCGGGATGGGTAATGCTAACTATGGCTACACCTTC.

This rearrangement joins TRBV6-5 to TRBJ1-3; D is uncertain. The germline V gene has CDR1 MNHEY and CDR2 SVGAGI. V shed 4 bases and J shed 0 bases, with 10 bases lying between them. There are 15 residues in the CDR3. CDR3 sequence: CASSSRLVSGNTIYF. The CDR3 DNA is TGTGCCAGCAGTTCCCGACTGGTCTCTGGAAACACCATATATTTT.

The chain carries TRBV19 and TRBJ2-1; either TRBD1 or TRBD2 may fit D (5 bases each). In germline, CDR1 is LNHDA, CDR2 SQIVND (reference sequence). This CDR3 contains 13 residues. V was cut by 5 bases and J by 7 bases, with 12 bases left in between. Written as DNA, the CDR3 is TGTGCCAGTAGTTCCCGGGGCAGAAATGAGCAGTTCTTC. It specifies CASSSRGRNEQFF. Filled out from reference TRBV19 and TRBJ2-1, the complete variable domain reads DGGITQSPKYLFRKEGQNVTLSCEQNLNHDAMYWYRQDPGQGLRLIYYSQIVNDFQKGDIAEGYSVSREKKESFPLTVTSAQKNPTAFYLCASSSRGRNEQFFGPGTRLTVL.

This sequence joins TRBV19 and TRBJ2-5; tentatively, D is TRBD1 (5 bases). Germline-derived CDR1 and CDR2 are LNHDA and SQIVND (reference sequence). CDR3 length: 13 residues. Trimming took 5 bases from V and 2 from J, leaving 9 bases between them. CDR3 protein: CASSEQVQETQYF. For the CDR3, the DNA is TGTGCCAGTAGTGAACAGGTACAAGAGACCCAGTACTTC.

The chain employs TRBV6-1 and TRBJ2-5; D remains ambiguous. The germline V gene encodes CDR1 MNHNS and CDR2 SASEGT. V shed 2 bases and J shed 4 bases, with 11 bases lying between them. The CDR3 has 14 residues. The CDR3 nucleotides read TGTGCCAGCAGTGAAAGGCCCATTGGAGAGACCCAGTACTTC. It yields the protein CASSERPIGETQYF.

The V and J genes are TRBV5-1 and TRBJ2-4; D unresolved. This CDR3 is 15 amino acids long. The V end was cut by 0 bases, the J end by 5 bases, with 12 bases between. The germline gives CDR1 SGHRS, CDR2 YFSETQ. CDR3 sequence: CASSLEAGLENIQYF. The CDR3 nucleotides read TGCGCCAGCAGCTTGGAGGCTGGGTTGGAAAACATTCAGTACTTC. Combining the CDR3 with reference TRBV5-1 and TRBJ2-4 gives the whole variable domain KAGVTQTPRYLIKTRGQQVTLSCSPISGHRSVSWYQQTPGQGLQFLFEYFSETQRNKGNFPGRFSGRQFSNSRSEMNVSTLELGDSALYLCASSLEAGLENIQYFGAGTRLSVL.

The rearrangement joins TRBV18 to TRBJ2-7, with 8 bases identical to TRBD1. Per the germline V gene, CDR1 is KGHSH and CDR2 is LQKENI. Germline trimming cut 1 base from V and 0 bases from J; bases unmatched to any gene: 11. This CDR3 contains 18 residues. The CDR3 nucleotides are TGTGCCAGCTCACCACAAGAGACAGGGGAGTATTCCTCCTACGAGCAGTACTTC. It codes for CASSPQETGEYSSYEQYF. Drawing the rest from reference TRBV18 and TRBJ2-7, the complete variable domain is NAGVMQNPRHLVRRRGQEARLRCSPMKGHSHVYWYRQLPEEGLKFMVYLQKENIIDESGMPKERFSAEFPKEGPSILRIQQVVRGDSAAYFCASSPQETGEYSSYEQYFGPGTRLTVT.

The chain recombines TRBV9 with TRBJ2-2; TRBD2 aligns across 11 bases. The germline CDR1 and CDR2 sequences are SGDLS and YYNGEE. This CDR3 has 15 residues. V shed 3 bases, J shed 3 bases, and the junction held 1 base outside the gene matches. CDR3 coding DNA: TGTGCCAGCAGCGATAGCGGGAGGGACACCGGGGAGCTGTTTTTT. Protein: CASSDSGRDTGELFF.

This rearrangement joins TRBV11-2 to TRBJ2-1; tentatively, D is TRBD1 or TRBD2 (5 bases each). The CDR3 is 13 amino acids. Trimming removed 2 bases from V and 9 bases from J, with 11 bases in between. Germline V gives CDR1 SGHAT, CDR2 FQNNGV. This chain's CDR3 is CASSLLRDGEQFF. The CDR3 DNA reads TGTGCCAGCAGCTTACTCCGGGACGGTGAGCAGTTCTTC.

This clone was detected only a few times. This chain connects TRBV30 to TRBJ2-3, with D possibly TRBD2 on 6 matching bases. Germline V gives CDR1 GTSNPN, CDR2 SVGIG (reference sequence). V shed 4 bases and J shed 2 bases, with 13 bases lying between them. The CDR3 loop spans 14 amino acids. As DNA, the CDR3 is TGTGCCTGGAATTCGGGAGTGTTCACAGATACGCAGTATTTT. Translating it yields CAWNSGVFTDTQYF.

The chain couples TRBV28 to TRBJ1-3, with D maybe TRBD1 (6 bases). The V end was cut by 3 bases, the J end by 2 bases, with 20 bases between. Germline V gives CDR1 MDHEN, CDR2 SYDVKM. The CDR3 spans 18 residues. The DNA of the CDR3 is TGTGCCAGCAGTTTCCTAATATTAAAACAGGGTACTGGAAACACCATATATTTT. Its protein is CASSFLILKQGTGNTIYF.

The chain recombines TRBV7-2 with TRBJ2-3; TRBD1 aligns across 7 bases. The germline CDR1 and CDR2 sequences are SGHTA and FQGNSA. This CDR3 is 15 amino acids long. V gave up 5 bases and J gave up 1 base; unmatched junction bases: 6. CDR3 sequence: CASSPRGSGTDTQYF. The CDR3 DNA follows: TGTGCCAGCAGCCCCAGGGGGAGCGGCACAGATACGCAGTATTTT.

The CDR3 region is CAISEEVYNEQFF. CDR3 nucleotides: TGTGCCATCAGTGAGGAGGTTTACAATGAGCAGTTCTTC. This rearrangement joins TRBV10-3 to TRBJ2-1; D is undetermined. The CDR3 runs 13 residues. From germline, CDR1 is ENHRY and CDR2 SYGVKD. Trimming took off 2 bases at V and 4 bases at J, with 6 bases between the two ends.

The V gene is TRBV9, the J gene TRBJ2-5; D is perhaps TRBD1 or TRBD2 (5 bases each). V lost 4 bases and J 7 bases, leaving 23 bases between the germline ends. CDR1 is SGDLS and CDR2 is YYNGEE in the germline V gene. The CDR3 extends over 16 amino acids. DNA of the CDR3: TGTGCCAGCAGCCCCCCCGCAGGGACGGTCGGTGGGACCCAGTACTTC. It specifies CASSPPAGTVGGTQYF.

The J gene is TRBJ2-6, the V gene TRBV5-5; D gene ambiguous. Trimming stripped 1 base from V and 0 bases from J, with 14 bases between. The CDR3 length is 18 residues. The germline V gene encodes CDR1 SGHKS and CDR2 YYEKEE (reference sequence). DNA of the CDR3: TGTGCCAGCAGCTTGCAGGCAGCTCTCCACTCTGGGGCCAACGTCCTGACTTTC. Protein sequence: CASSLQAALHSGANVLTF.

The chain employs TRBV7-2 and TRBJ2-1; 7 bases match TRBD2. The V segment lost 5 bases and the J segment 8 bases; nucleotides outside the gene matches: 18. CDR3 length equals 17 residues. Germline V gene sequence: CDR1 SGHTA, CDR2 FQGNSA. CDR3: CASSRRALGREFDEQFF. The CDR3 nucleotides read TGTGCCAGCAGCCGGCGAGCGCTAGGGCGGGAGTTCGATGAGCAGTTCTTC.

J is TRBJ1-1 and V is TRBV5-1; the match to TRBD1 covers 9 bases. V lost 4 bases, J lost 3 bases, and 4 bases stayed unmatched. This CDR3 comprises 14 residues. CDR1 is SGHRS, CDR2 YFSETQ, per germline. The CDR3 region has the DNA TGCGCCAGCAGCCAACAGGGGGCGGACACTGAAGCTTTCTTT. Translated: CASSQQGADTEAFF.

V is TRBV6-2 or TRBV6-3 and J is TRBJ2-1; the D gene is possibly TRBD2 (6 bases). Trimming removed 0 bases at V and 0 bases at J, with 9 bases between. This CDR3 is 16 amino acids long. In germline, CDR1 is MNHEY, CDR2 SVGEGT. This CDR3 reads CASSYSSGYSYNEQFF. CDR3 DNA sequence: TGTGCCAGCAGTTACTCGAGCGGGTACTCCTACAATGAGCAGTTCTTC.

CDR3 in amino acids: CASSLASLGVYNEQFF. The CDR3 DNA reads TGTGCCAGCAGCTTGGCATCCCTTGGGGTCTACAATGAGCAGTTCTTC. The chain couples TRBV7-8 to TRBJ2-1; D is unresolved. This CDR3 comprises 16 residues. Germline CDR1 and CDR2: SGHVS and FQNEAQ. Trimming pared 3 bases from V and 3 bases from J, leaving 15 bases between.